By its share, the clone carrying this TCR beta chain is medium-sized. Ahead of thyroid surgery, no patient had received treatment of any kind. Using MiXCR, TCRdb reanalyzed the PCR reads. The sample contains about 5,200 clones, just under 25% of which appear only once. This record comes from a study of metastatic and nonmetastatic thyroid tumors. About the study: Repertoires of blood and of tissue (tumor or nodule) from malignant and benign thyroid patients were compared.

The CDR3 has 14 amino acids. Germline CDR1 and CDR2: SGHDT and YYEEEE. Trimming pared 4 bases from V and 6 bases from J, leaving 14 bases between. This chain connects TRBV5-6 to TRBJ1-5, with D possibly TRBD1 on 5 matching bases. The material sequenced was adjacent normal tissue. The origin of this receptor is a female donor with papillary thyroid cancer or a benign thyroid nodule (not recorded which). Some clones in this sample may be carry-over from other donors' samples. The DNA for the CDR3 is TGTGCCAGCAGCGTCGTAGGGGAAACTCAGCCCCAGCATTTT. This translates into CASSVVGETQPQHF.